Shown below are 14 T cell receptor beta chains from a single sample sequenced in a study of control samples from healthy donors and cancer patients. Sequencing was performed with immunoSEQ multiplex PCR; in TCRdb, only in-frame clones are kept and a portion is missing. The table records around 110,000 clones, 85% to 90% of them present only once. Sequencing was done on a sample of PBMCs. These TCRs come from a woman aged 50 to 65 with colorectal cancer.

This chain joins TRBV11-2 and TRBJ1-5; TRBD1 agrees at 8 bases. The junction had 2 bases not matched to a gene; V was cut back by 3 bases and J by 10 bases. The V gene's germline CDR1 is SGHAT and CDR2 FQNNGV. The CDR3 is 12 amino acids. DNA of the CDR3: TGTGCCAGCAGCTTTGGGACAGGCCCCCAGCATTTT. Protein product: CASSFGTGPQHF.

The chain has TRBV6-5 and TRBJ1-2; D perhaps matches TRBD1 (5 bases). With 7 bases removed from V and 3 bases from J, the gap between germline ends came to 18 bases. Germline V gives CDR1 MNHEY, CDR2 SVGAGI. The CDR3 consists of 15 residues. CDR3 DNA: TGTGCCAGCAACGGAAAGGGCAGGGAAGACTATGGCTACACCTTC. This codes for CASNGKGREDYGYTF.

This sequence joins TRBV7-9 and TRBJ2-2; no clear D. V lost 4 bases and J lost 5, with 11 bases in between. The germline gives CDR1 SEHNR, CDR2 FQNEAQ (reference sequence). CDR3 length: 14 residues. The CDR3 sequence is CASSYLYGTGELFF. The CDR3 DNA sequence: TGTGCCAGCAGCTACCTCTACGGGACCGGGGAGCTGTTTTTT. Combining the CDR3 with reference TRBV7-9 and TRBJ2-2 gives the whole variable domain DTGVSQNPRHKITKRGQNVTFRCDPISEHNRLYWYRQTLGQGPEFLTYFQNEAQLEKSRLLSDRFSAERPKGSFSTLEIQRTEQGDSAMYLCASSYLYGTGELFFGEGSRLTVL.

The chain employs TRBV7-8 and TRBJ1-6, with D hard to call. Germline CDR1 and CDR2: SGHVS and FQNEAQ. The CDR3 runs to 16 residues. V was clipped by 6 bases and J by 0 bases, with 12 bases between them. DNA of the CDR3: TGTGCCAGCAGGGCCGCCACGAGCTCCTATAATTCACCCCTCCACTTT. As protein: CASRAATSSYNSPLHF.

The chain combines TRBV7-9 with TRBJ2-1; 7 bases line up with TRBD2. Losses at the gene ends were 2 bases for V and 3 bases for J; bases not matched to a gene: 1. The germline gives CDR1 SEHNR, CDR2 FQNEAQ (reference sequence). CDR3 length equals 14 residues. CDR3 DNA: TGTGCCAGCAGCTTACCGGGGGGCTACAATGAGCAGTTCTTC. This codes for CASSLPGGYNEQFF. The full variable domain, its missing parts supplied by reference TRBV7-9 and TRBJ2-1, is DTGVSQNPRHKITKRGQNVTFRCDPISEHNRLYWYRQTLGQGPEFLTYFQNEAQLEKSRLLSDRFSAERPKGSFSTLEIQRTEQGDSAMYLCASSLPGGYNEQFFGPGTRLTVL.

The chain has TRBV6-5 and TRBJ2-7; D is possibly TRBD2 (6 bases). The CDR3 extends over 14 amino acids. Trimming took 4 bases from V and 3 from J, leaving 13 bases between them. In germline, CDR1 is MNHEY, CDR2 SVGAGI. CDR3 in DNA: TGTGCCAGCAGTTTCGGTACCGGGGGCTACGAGCAGTACTTC. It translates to CASSFGTGGYEQYF.

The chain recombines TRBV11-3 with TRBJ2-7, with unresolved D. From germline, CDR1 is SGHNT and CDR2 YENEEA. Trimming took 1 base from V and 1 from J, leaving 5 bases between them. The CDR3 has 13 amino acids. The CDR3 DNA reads TGTGCCAGCAGCTTAGGGCCTTCCTACGAGCAGTACTTC. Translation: CASSLGPSYEQYF.

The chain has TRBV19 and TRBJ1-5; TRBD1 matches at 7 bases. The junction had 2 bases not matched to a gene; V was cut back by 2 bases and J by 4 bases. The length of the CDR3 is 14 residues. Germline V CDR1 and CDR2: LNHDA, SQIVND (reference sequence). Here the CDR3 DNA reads TGTGCCAGTAGTATACAGACAGGGAATCAGCCCCAGCATTTT. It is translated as CASSIQTGNQPQHF.

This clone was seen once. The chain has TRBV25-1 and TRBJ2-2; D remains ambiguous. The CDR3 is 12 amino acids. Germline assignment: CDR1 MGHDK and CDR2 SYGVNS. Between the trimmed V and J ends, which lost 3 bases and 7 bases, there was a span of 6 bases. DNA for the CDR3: TGTGCCAGCAGTGAGTCTTACGGGGAGCTGTTTTTT. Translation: CASSESYGELFF.

This chain's CDR3 is CASSLRDRVSGELFF. The CDR3 DNA sequence: TGTGCCAGCAGTCTCCGGGACAGGGTTTCCGGGGAGCTGTTTTTT. This chain uses TRBV28 with TRBJ2-2; 9 bases align to TRBD1. J was trimmed by 6 bases and V by 5 bases; bases with no gene match: 7. The CDR3 is 15 amino acids. Looked up from germline, CDR1 is MDHEN and CDR2 is SYDVKM.

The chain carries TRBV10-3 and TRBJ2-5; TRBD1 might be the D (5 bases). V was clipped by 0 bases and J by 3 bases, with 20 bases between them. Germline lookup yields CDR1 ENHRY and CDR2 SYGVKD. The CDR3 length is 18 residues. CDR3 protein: CAISESNPTEIGEETQYF. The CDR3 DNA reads TGTGCCATCAGTGAGTCGAATCCGACGGAGATAGGGGAAGAGACCCAGTACTTC.

The CDR3 loop is CASSFGGNTDTQYF. The CDR3 DNA reads TGCGCCAGCAGCTTCGGGGGAAACACAGATACGCAGTATTTT. V is TRBV5-1 and J is TRBJ2-3, with D possibly being TRBD2 (6 bases). The CDR3 length is 14 residues. V was trimmed by 2 bases and J by 2 bases, leaving 9 bases between them. Germline-derived CDR1 and CDR2 are SGHRS and YFSETQ.

CDR3 coding DNA: TGTGCCAGCAGTGAGGCGGGCCTAGGCGGCTACACCTTC. Encoded protein: CASSEAGLGGYTF. This sequence joins TRBV2 and TRBJ1-2; D is uncertain. V was cut by 3 bases and J by 8 bases, with 13 bases left in between. The CDR3 length is 13 residues. The V gene's germline CDR1 is SNHLY and CDR2 FYNNEI.

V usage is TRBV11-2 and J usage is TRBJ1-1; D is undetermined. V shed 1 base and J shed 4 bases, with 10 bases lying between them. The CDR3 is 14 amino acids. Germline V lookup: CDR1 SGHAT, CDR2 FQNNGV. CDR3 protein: CASSLGRVGTEAFF. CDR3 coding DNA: TGTGCCAGCAGCTTAGGACGGGTTGGCACTGAAGCTTTCTTT.